This record looks at one TCR beta chain sequence and its context. Original processing methods: Amplification from reference gene primers served as the basis for estimated nucleated cell counts. Here immunoSEQ multiplex PCR was the method, and the copy in TCRdb shows in-frame clones only, minus some. V and J calls and clone size are as listed in that table; D and trimming were resolved from the DNA. The sample records 90,000 to 95,000 clones, about 88% being singletons. The source of the sample is a study of blood T cell repertoires in COVID-19. Study at large: The United States, Italy and Spain were the sources of the acute and convalescent COVID-19 samples. T cells, B-cell-depleted T cells, or PBMCs provided the cDNA or gDNA that served as material.

This CDR3 has 14 residues. The ends lost 1 base at V and 2 bases at J; junction bases unmatched: 1. CDR1 and CDR2 (germline): ENHRY, SYGVKD. The sequence derives from an elderly woman with active COVID-19. The J gene is TRBJ2-7, the V gene TRBV10-3; 8 bases are a match to TRBD2. The material sequenced was peripheral blood. DNA for the CDR3: TGTGCCATCAGTGAGTTGGGACTAGCCTACGAGCAGTACTTC. Residues: CAISELGLAYEQYF.